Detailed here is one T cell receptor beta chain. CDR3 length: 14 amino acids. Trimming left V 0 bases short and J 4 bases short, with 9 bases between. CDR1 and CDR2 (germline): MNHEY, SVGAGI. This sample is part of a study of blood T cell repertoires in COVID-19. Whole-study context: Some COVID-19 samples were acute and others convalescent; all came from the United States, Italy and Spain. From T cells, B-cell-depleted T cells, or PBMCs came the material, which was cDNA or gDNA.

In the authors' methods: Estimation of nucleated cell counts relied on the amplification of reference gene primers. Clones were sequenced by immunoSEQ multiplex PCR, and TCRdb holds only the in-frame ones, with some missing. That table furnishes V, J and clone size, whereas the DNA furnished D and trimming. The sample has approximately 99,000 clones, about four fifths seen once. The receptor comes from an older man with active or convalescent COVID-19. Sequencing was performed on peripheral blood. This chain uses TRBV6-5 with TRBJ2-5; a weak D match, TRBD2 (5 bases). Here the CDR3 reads CASSYSRGAETQYF. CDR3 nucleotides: TGTGCCAGCAGTTACTCTCGGGGAGCAGAGACCCAGTACTTC.